This T cell receptor beta chain was identified during a study of early T cells in non-severe SARS-CoV-2 infection. TCRdb reprocessed the 5' RACE reads with MiXCR, giving one entry per CDR3 protein. The sample includes fewer than 65,000 distinct CDR3 sequences, around a tenth of them seen just once. V lost 6 bases to trimming and J lost 6 bases; unmatched junction nucleotides: 4. The CDR3 extends over 14 amino acids. Looked up from germline, CDR1 is MNHNY and CDR2 is SVGAGI (reference sequence). This clonotype came up many times. Material for sequencing was whole blood. This sequence originates from an adult who was a healthcare worker with PCR-confirmed SARS-CoV-2 infection or an uninfected control (not recorded which). This chain joins TRBV6-6 and TRBJ2-2; 10 bases match TRBD1. The CDR3 region has the DNA TGTGCCAGCAGGGGGACAGGGGAGGCCGGGGAGCTGTTTTTT. Translated, it gives CASRGTGEAGELFF.